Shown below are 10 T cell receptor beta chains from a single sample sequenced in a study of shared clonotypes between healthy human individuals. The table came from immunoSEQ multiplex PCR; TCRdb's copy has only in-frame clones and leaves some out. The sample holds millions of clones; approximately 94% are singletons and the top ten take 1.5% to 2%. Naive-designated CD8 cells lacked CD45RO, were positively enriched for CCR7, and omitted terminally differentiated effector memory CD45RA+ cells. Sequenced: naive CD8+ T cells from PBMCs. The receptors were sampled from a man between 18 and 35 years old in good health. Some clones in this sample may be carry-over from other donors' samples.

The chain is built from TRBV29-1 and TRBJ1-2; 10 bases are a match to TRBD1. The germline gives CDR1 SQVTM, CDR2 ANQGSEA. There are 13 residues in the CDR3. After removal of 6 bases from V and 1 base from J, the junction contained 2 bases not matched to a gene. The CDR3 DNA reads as TGCAGCGTCGGACAGGGGGGTAACTATGGCTACACCTTC. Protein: CSVGQGGNYGYTF.

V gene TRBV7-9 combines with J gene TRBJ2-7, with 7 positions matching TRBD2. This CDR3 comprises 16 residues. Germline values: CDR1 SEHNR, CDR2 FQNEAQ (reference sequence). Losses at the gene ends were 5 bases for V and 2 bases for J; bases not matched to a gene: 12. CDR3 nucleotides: TGTGCCAGCAGCCCTACGCTAGCGGAGGACCCCTACGAGCAGTACTTC. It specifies CASSPTLAEDPYEQYF.

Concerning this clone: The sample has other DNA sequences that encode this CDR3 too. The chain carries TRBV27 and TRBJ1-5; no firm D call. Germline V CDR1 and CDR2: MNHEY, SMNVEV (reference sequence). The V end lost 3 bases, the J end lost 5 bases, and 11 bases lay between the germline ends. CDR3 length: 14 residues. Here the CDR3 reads CASSLVGGDQPQHF. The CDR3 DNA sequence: TGTGCCAGCAGTTTGGTAGGCGGGGATCAGCCCCAGCATTTT.

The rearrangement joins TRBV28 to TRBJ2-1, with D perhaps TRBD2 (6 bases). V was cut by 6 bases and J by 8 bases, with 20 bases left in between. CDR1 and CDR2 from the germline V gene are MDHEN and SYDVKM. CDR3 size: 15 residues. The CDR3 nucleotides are TGTGCCAGCAGCCGGGACTCCGAACGTTTCGATGAGCAGTTCTTC. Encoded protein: CASSRDSERFDEQFF.

The CDR3 loop is CALVGAGTGELFF. In DNA form, the CDR3 reads TGTGCGTTGGTAGGGGCGGGCACCGGGGAGCTGTTTTTT. The chain joins TRBV30 to TRBJ2-2; either TRBD1 or TRBD2 may fit D (5 bases each). CDR1 is GTSNPN, CDR2 SVGIG, per germline (reference sequence). CDR3 length: 13 amino acids.

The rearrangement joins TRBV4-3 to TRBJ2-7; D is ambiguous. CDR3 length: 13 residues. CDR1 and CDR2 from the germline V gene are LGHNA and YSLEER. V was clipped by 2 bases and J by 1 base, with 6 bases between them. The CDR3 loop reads CASSQSYSYEQYF. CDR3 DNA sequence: TGCGCCAGCAGCCAAAGCTATTCCTACGAGCAGTACTTC.

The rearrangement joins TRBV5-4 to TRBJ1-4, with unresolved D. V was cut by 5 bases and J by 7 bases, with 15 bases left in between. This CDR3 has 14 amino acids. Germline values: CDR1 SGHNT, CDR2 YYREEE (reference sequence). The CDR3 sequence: CASSIRTESEKLFF. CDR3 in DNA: TGTGCCAGCAGTATACGGACCGAGAGTGAAAAACTGTTTTTT.

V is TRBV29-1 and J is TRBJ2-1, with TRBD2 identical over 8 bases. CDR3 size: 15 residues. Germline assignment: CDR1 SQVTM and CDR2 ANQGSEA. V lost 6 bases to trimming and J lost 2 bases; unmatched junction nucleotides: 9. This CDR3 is CSVGSAGRAYNEQFF. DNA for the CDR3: TGCAGCGTAGGTTCTGCCGGGAGGGCCTACAATGAGCAGTTCTTC.

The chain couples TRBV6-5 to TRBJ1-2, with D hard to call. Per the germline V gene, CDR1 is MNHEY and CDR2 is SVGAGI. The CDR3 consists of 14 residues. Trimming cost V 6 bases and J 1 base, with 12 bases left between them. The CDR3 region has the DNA TGTGCCAGCAGCCCATCCCCGGTTAACTATGGCTACACCTTC. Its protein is CASSPSPVNYGYTF.

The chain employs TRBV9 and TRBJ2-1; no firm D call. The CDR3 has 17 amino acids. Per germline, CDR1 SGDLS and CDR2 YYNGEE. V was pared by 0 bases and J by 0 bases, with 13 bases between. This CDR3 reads CASSVVGGTFSYNEQFF. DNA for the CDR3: TGTGCCAGCAGCGTAGTAGGCGGAACATTCTCCTACAATGAGCAGTTCTTC.